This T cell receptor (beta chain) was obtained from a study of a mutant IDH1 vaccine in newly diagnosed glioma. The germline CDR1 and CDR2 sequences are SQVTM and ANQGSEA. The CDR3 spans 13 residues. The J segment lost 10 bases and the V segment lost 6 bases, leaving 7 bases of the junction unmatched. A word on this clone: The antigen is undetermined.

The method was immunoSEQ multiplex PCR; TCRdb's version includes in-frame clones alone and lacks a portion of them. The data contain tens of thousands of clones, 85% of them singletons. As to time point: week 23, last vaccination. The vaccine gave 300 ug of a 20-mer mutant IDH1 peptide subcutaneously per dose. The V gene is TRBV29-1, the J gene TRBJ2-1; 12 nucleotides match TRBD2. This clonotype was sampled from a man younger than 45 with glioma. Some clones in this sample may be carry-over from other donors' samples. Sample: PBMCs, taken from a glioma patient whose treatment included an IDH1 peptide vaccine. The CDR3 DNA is TGCAGCGTAACTAGCGGGGGGTCGAGGGAGCAGTTCTTC. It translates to CSVTSGGSREQFF.